The entry below gives a single TCR beta chain sequence along with its context. Its antigen target is currently unknown. No base quality values were provided; no much bigger clone lies one nucleotide off. These data belong to a study of blood T cell repertoires in COVID-19 (dated by TCRdb to 2020 to 2022). With respect to the entire study: Samples from collaborators originated in the United States, Italy and Spain and spanned both the acute and convalescent phases of COVID-19. The material from the prospective study consisted of cDNA or gDNA derived from T cells, B-cell-depleted T cells, or PBMCs. The dataset comprised deeply sampled blood TCRbeta repertoires from subjects exposed to, actively infected with, or recovered from COVID-19. A freely available public database, intended as a resource for researchers studying the immune response to SARS-CoV-2, is where the repertoires were released. Samples were obtained from the ongoing ImmuneRACE study (first 160 participants) and from over 1,000 subjects provided by 6 global collaborators. A de-identified subject ID, COVID-19 status, age in years and sex were almost always included in the sample metadata. Where available, HLA class I and class II types were taken from metadata supplied by the sample provider and were not determined by assay-based typing.

Enrolling through a virtual design, the prospective study's participants ranged in age from roughly 18 to 90 years and lived across around 25 United States geographic areas. To assign participants to cohorts, the prospective study relied on clinical history that participants themselves reported in a screening survey and a study questionnaire. Recovered participants in ImmuneRACE Cohort 3 were defined by two consecutive negative NP/OP PCR tests, clearance by a healthcare professional, or resolution of symptoms. Each participant in the prospective study had whole blood, serum and a nasopharyngeal or oropharyngeal swab collected by mobile phlebotomists. Additional blood draws and questionnaires over an approximately 2-month period could optionally be provided by prospective study participants. Prospective study blood samples were shipped either frozen or at room temperature before DNA extraction.

Taken from cysteine to phenylalanine, the CDR3 has 19 residues. The read is trimmed to its CDR3 DNA, 57 bases read in frame from base 1. Reading the germline V gene gives CDR1 SGHDN and CDR2 FVKESK. For this chain, trimming is 2 bases at the V end and 8 bases at the J end, and the number of junction bases without a gene match is 14. What the research found in general, with its limitations: Clinical and demographic metadata were provided uncurated, with the amount varying by source and participant.

TCRbeta CDR3 regions were amplified from genomic DNA by means of the immunoSEQ Assay, a bias-controlled multiplex PCR. Turning to the authors' computational methods: Nucleated cell counts per sample were estimated from amplification of reference gene primers within the assay. To quantify the absolute abundance of each unique TCRbeta CDR3 rearrangement, sequence reads were collapsed and filtered. For each sample, productive Simpson clonality was calculated as the square root of Simpson's diversity index across productive rearrangements. Here the immuneACCESS table is served through TCRdb, limited to in-frame sequences with V and J called. Missing clones are a known gap in these copies; in checked studies unresolved V genes cover under half, and the rest lacks a known reason. The DNA gave D and trimming, while V, J and clone size come from that table. The sample includes roughly 400,000 clones, with just under 90% observed a single time. The ten largest account for 1.7% of the sample.

The sample consisted of PBMCs or T cells enriched from blood (not recorded which). The V and J segments used are TRBV14 and TRBJ2-1, with 14 central nucleotides matching TRBD2. The TCR was taken from a woman aged 25 to 39 who had recovered from COVID-19. CDR3 region: CASSQRGTSGRWRGDEQFF. The DNA sequence follows: TGTGCCAGCAGCCAAAGGGGGACTAGCGGGAGATGGCGAGGAGATGAGCAGTTCTTC.